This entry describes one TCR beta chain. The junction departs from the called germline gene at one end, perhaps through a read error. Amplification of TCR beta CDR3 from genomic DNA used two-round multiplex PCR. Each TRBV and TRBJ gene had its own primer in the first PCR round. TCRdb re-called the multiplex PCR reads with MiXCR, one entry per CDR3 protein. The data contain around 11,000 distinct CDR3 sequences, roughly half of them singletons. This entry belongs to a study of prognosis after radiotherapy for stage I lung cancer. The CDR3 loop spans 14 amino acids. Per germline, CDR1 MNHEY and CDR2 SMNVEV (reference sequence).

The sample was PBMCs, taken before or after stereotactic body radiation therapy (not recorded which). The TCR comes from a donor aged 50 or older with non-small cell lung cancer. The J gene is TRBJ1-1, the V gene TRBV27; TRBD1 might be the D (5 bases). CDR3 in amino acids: CASSGRVPDTEAFF. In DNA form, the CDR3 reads TGTGCCAGCAGTGGCAGGGTTCCGGACACTGAGGCTTTCTTT.